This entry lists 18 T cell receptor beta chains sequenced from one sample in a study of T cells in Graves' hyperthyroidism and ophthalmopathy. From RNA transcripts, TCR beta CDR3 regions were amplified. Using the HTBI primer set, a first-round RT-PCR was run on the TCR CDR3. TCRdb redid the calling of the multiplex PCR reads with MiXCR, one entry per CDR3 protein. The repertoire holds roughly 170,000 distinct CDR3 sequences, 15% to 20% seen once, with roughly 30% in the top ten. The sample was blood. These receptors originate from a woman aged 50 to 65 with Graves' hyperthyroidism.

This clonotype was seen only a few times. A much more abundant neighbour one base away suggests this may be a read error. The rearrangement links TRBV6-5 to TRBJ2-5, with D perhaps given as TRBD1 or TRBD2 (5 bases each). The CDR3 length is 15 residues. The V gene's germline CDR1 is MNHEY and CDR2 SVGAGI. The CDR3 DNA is TGTGCCAGCAGTCACTCTAAGGGACGAGAAGAGACCCAGTACTTC. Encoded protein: CASSHSKGREETQYF.

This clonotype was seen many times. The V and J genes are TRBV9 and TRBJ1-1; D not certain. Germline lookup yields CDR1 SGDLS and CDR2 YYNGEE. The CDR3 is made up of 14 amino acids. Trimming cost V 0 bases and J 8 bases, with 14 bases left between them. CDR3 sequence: CASSVGSRSIEAFF. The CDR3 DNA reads TGTGCCAGCAGCGTAGGTTCCAGATCCATAGAAGCTTTCTTT.

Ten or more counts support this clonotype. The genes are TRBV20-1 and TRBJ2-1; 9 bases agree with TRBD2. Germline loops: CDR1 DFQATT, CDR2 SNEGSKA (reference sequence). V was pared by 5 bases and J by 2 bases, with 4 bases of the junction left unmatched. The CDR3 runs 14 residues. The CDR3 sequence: CSAFAGGPYNEQFF. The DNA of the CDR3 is TGCAGTGCTTTTGCGGGGGGGCCCTACAATGAGCAGTTCTTC.

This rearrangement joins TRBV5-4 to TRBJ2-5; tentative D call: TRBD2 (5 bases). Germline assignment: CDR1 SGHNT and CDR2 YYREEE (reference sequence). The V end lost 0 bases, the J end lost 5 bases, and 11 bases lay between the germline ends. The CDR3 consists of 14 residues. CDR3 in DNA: TGTGCCAGCAGCTTGGGTCTCTCGGGGGAGACCCAGTACTTC. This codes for CASSLGLSGETQYF.

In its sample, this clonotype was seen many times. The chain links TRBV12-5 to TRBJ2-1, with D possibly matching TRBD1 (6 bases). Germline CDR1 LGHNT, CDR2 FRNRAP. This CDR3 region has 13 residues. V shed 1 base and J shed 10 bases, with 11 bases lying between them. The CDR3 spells CASGLDRVGEQFF. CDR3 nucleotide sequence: TGTGCTAGTGGTTTGGACAGGGTCGGCGAGCAGTTCTTC.

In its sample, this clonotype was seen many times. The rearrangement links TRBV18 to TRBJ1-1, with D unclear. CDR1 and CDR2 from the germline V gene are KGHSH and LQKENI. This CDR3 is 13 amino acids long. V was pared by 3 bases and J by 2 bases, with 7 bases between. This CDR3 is CASSPTGNTEAFF. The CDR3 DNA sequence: TGTGCCAGCTCACCGACGGGCAACACTGAAGCTTTCTTT.

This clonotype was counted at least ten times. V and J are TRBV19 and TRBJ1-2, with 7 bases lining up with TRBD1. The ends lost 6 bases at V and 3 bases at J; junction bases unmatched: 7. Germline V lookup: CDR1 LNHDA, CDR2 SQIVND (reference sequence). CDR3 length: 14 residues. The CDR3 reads CASRMTGTHYGYTF. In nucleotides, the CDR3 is TGTGCCAGTAGGATGACAGGGACTCACTATGGCTACACCTTC.

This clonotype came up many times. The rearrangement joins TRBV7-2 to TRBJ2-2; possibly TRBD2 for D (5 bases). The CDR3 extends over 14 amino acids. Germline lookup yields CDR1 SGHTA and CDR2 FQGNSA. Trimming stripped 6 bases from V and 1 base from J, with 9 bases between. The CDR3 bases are TGTGCCAGCAGAAGCGGCCGGAACACCGGGGAGCTGTTTTTT. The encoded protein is CASRSGRNTGELFF.

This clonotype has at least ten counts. The CDR3 is CSVERGRETQYF. In nucleotides, the CDR3 is TGCAGCGTTGAGAGGGGGCGAGAGACCCAGTACTTC. V is TRBV29-1 and J is TRBJ2-5; 7 nucleotides agree with TRBD1. Germline V gives CDR1 SQVTM, CDR2 ANQGSEA. With V trimmed by 3 bases and J by 4 bases, 2 bases remained unmatched. The CDR3 loop spans 12 amino acids.

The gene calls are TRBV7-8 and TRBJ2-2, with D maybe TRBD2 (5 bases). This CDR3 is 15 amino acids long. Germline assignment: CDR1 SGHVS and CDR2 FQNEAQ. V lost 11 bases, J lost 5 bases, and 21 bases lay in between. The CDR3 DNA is TGTGCCCAAGAGGCGGCCGGGGTTGGAACCGGGGAGCTGTTTTTT. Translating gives CAQEAAGVGTGELFF. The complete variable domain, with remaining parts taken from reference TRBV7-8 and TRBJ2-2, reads GAGVSQSPRYKVAKRGQDVALRCDPISGHVSLFWYQQALGQGPEFLTYFQNEAQLDKSGLPSDRFFAERPEGSVSTLKIQRTQQEDSAVYLCAQEAAGVGTGELFFGEGSRLTVL.

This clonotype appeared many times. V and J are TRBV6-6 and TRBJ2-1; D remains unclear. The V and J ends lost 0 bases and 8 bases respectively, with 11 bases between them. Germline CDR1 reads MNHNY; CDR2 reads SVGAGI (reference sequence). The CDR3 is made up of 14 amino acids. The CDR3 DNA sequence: TGTGCCAGCAGTTACTCGACGGTGGTCGATGAGCAGTTCTTC. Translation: CASSYSTVVDEQFF.

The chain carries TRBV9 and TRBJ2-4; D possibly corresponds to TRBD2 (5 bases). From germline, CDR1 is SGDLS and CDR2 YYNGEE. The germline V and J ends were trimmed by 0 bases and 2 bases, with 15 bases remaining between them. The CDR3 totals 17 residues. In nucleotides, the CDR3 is TGTGCCAGCAGCGTAGCTTCGGGGAGTGGGACCAAAAACATTCAGTACTTC. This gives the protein CASSVASGSGTKNIQYF.

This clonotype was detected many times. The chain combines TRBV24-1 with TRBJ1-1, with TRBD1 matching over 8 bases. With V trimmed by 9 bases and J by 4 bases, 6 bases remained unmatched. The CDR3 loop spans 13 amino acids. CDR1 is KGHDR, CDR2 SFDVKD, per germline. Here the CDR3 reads CATLGQGGTEAFF. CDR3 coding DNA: TGTGCCACCCTCGGACAGGGAGGCACTGAAGCTTTCTTT.

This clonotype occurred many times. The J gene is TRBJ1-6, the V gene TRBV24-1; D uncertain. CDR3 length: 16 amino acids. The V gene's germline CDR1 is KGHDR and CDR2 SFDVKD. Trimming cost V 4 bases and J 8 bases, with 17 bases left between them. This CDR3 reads CATSDAPQDRDSPLHF. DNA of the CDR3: TGTGCCACCAGTGACGCTCCCCAGGATCGGGATTCACCCCTCCACTTT.

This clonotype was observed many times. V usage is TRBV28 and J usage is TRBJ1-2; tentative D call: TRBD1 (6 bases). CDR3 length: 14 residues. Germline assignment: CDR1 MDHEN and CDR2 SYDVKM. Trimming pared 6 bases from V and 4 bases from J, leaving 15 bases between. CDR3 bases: TGTGCCAGCAGAATACAGGGTCCTACCTATGGCTACACCTTC. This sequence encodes CASRIQGPTYGYTF.

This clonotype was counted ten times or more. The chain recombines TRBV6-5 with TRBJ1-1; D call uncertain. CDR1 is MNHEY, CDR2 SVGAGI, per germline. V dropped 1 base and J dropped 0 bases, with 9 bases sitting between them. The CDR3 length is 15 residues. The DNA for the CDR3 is TGTGCCAGCAGTTACTACGGATCCTTGAACACTGAAGCTTTCTTT. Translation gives CASSYYGSLNTEAFF.

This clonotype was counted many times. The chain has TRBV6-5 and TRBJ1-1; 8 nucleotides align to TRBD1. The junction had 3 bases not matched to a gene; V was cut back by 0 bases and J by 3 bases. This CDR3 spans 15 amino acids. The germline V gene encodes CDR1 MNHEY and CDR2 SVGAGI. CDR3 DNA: TGTGCCAGCAGTTACTCGAACAGGGGGTACACTGAAGCTTTCTTT. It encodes CASSYSNRGYTEAFF.

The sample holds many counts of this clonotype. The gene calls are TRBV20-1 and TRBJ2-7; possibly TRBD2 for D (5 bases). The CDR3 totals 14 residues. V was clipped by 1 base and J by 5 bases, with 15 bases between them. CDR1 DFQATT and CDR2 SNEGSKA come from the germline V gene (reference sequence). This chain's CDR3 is CSARAGNNAHEQYF. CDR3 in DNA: TGCAGTGCTAGAGCCGGGAATAATGCCCACGAGCAGTACTTC.